The T cell receptor (beta chain) under discussion was sequenced for a study of CD8 T cells in ankylosing spondylitis. Overall study results and limits: Characteristic, it appeared, of ankylosing spondylitis blood was a TCR beta motif of several highly homologous variants. Clones tied to disease were said to be significantly enriched in matched ankylosing spondylitis synovial fluid.

The V end lost 7 bases, the J end lost 0 bases, and 16 bases lay between the germline ends. The V gene's germline CDR1 is SGHTA and CDR2 FQGNSA. The CDR3 runs 16 residues. TCRdb called the 5' RACE reads again in MiXCR, with one record for every CDR3 protein. The top ten clones hold approximately 0.93% of a sample with around 440,000 distinct CDR3 sequences, roughly 17% of them seen once. This clonotype was observed at least ten times. Its specificity is unknown. The sequence derives from a male donor with ankylosing spondylitis. Sequenced input: blood, either unsorted or a sorted T cell fraction (not recorded which). The V gene is TRBV7-2, the J gene TRBJ2-1, with D unresolved. CDR3 loop: CASNPHWGSSYNEQFF. CDR3 sequence (DNA): TGTGCCAGCAACCCTCACTGGGGTAGCTCCTACAATGAGCAGTTCTTC.